A single sample is the source of the 7 T cell receptor beta chains below, sequenced in a study of CD8 T cells in ankylosing spondylitis. MiXCR was run by TCRdb on the 5' RACE reads, yielding one entry per CDR3 protein. This table has approximately 100,000 distinct CDR3 sequences, about 8.3% appearing once. Sequences were obtained from blood, either unsorted or a sorted T cell fraction (not recorded which). The receptor source for this set is a male donor with ankylosing spondylitis or in good health (not recorded which).

Of note for this clonotype: One junction end disagrees with the germline gene, perhaps due to a read error. The chain joins TRBV24-1 to TRBJ2-3, with 7 positions matching TRBD1. The CDR3 covers 15 residues. Germline CDR1 and CDR2: KGHDR and SFDVKD. The CDR3 sequence: CTTSEPGQGVDTQYF. CDR3 DNA: TGTACCACCAGTGAACCGGGTCAGGGGGTGGATACGCAGTATTTT.

At least ten counts were recorded for this clonotype. CDR3 nucleotides: TGTGCCAGCAGCTTTCGACAGGGCCCCTACAATGAGCAGTTCTTC. Translating it yields CASSFRQGPYNEQFF. V and J are TRBV11-3 and TRBJ2-1, with TRBD1 identical over 7 bases. CDR1 and CDR2 from the germline V gene are SGHNT and YENEEA. V lost 3 bases and J lost 2; bases outside the gene matches: 4. The CDR3 is 15 residues long.

J is TRBJ2-5 and V is TRBV18; unclear D gene. The ends were cut back, 6 bases at V and 5 bases at J, with 16 bases in the middle. The CDR3 contains 14 residues. Germline lookup yields CDR1 KGHSH and CDR2 LQKENI. CDR3 DNA: TGTGCCAGCTCTGACACCGCCCAAGGGGAGACCCAGTACTTC. This translates into CASSDTAQGETQYF.

This clonotype was found many times. This chain joins TRBV5-1 and TRBJ1-5; D gene uncertain. The germline V and J ends were trimmed by 0 bases and 2 bases, with 6 bases remaining between them. CDR3 size: 14 residues. Per the germline V gene, CDR1 is SGHRS and CDR2 is YFSETQ. The DNA for the CDR3 is TGCGCCAGCAGCTTGGACCCAGGCAATCAGCCCCAGCATTTT. As protein: CASSLDPGNQPQHF. Supplemented by reference TRBV5-1 and TRBJ1-5, the full variable domain reads KAGVTQTPRYLIKTRGQQVTLSCSPISGHRSVSWYQQTPGQGLQFLFEYFSETQRNKGNFPGRFSGRQFSNSRSEMNVSTLELGDSALYLCASSLDPGNQPQHFGDGTRLSIL.

This clonotype has ten or more counts. V and J are TRBV4-3 and TRBJ1-6, with 8 positions matching TRBD1. Germline V lookup: CDR1 LGHNA, CDR2 YSLEER. Trimming took 4 bases from V and 9 from J; bases not matched to a gene: 8. The CDR3 sequence is 15 residues long. This CDR3 is CASSRETGVRSPLHF. CDR3 bases: TGCGCCAGCAGCCGTGAGACAGGGGTCCGTTCACCCCTCCACTTT.

This clonotype was picked up many times. CDR3 DNA: TGCAGCGTTTCGGGCGGGGGGGGTGAGCAGTTCTTC. Translating it yields CSVSGGGGEQFF. The chain recombines TRBV29-1 with TRBJ2-1; 9 positions agree with TRBD2. Germline-derived CDR1 and CDR2 are SQVTM and ANQGSEA. The ends lost 5 bases at V and 9 bases at J; junction bases unmatched: 5. The CDR3 runs to 12 residues.

This clonotype was recorded at least ten times. V usage is TRBV4-2 and J usage is TRBJ2-5, with D hard to call. In germline, CDR1 is LGHNA, CDR2 YNFKEQ. This CDR3 is 12 amino acids long. V was trimmed by 4 bases and J by 1 base, leaving 4 bases between them. CDR3 sequence reads: CASSRSQETQYF. As DNA, the CDR3 is TGTGCCAGCAGCCGGAGCCAAGAGACCCAGTACTTC.